These 16 T cell receptor beta chains originate from one sample sequenced in a study of regulatory T cells in long-lasting Graves disease. Time point here: newly diagnosed GD, antithyroid drugs for less than 3 months. Scientists built the TCR library using RNA that was extracted from PBMCs. Investigators prepared the TCR beta libraries by applying iRepertoire HTBI primers and Arm-PCR of CDR3 regions. TCRdb reanalysed the multiplex PCR reads using MiXCR and keeps one entry per CDR3 protein. The table shows fewer than 650,000 distinct CDR3 sequences, with approximately 16% occurring only once. This same sample was also part of a study on T cells in Graves' hyperthyroidism and ophthalmopathy.

The specimen comprised peripheral blood mononuclear cells (PBMCs), sampled at new diagnosis, from a patient treated with antithyroid drugs. The receptor source for this set is a man between 18 and 35 years old with Graves disease.

This clonotype was found once. An end of the junction does not agree with germline; a read error may underlie this. The V and J genes are TRBV5-1 and TRBJ1-4; D call uncertain. Germline CDR1 reads SGHRS; CDR2 reads YFSETQ. This CDR3 contains 15 residues. The DNA of the CDR3 is TGCGCCAGCAGAACGGACGGGCCCGGTCGGGAAAAACTGCTTTTT. Translated: CASRTDGPGREKLLF.

A few counts support this clonotype. The chain has TRBV30 and TRBJ2-7, with D perhaps assigned TRBD1 or TRBD2 (5 bases each). Trimming pared 5 bases from V and 6 bases from J, leaving 17 bases between. The CDR3 is 13 residues long. Germline CDR1 and CDR2: GTSNPN and SVGIG (reference sequence). The CDR3 sequence is CAWRITGTPEQYF. The CDR3 DNA follows: TGTGCCTGGCGTATAACCGGGACCCCCGAGCAGTACTTC.

Worth noting for this clonotype: No conserved phenylalanine or tryptophan is present at the end of the CDR3, so a read error is the likely explanation. The V call is TRBV3-1, the J call TRBJ2-1; D is unresolved. Trimming removed 7 bases at V and 4 bases at J, with 8 bases between. This CDR3 has 12 amino acids. The germline gives CDR1 LGHDT, CDR2 YNNKEL (reference sequence). The CDR3 region has the DNA TGTGCCAGCACGTCCCTTTACAATGAGCAGTTCTCC. Translation: CASTSLYNEQFS.

This rearrangement joins TRBV7-9 to TRBJ1-1, with D possibly being TRBD1 (5 bases). This CDR3 has 11 amino acids. V shed 5 bases and J shed 7 bases, with 8 bases lying between them. Germline values: CDR1 SEHNR, CDR2 FQNEAQ (reference sequence). CDR3 sequence (DNA): TGTGCCAGCAGCACCGACAGTGAAGCTTTCTTT. Translated: CASSTDSEAFF.

V is TRBV10-3 and J is TRBJ2-5; D is unresolved. Trimming shortened V by 7 bases and J by 5 bases, and 17 bases separated the two germline ends. The CDR3 runs to 14 residues. In germline, CDR1 is ENHRY, CDR2 SYGVKD. This chain's CDR3 is CAITQGQEGETQYF. CDR3 coding DNA: TGTGCCATCACCCAAGGCCAGGAAGGGGAGACCCAGTACTTC.

This clonotype was seen at least ten times. The rearrangement links TRBV18 to TRBJ1-2; 8 bases agree with TRBD1. The length of the CDR3 is 16 residues. V gave up 3 bases and J gave up 2 bases; unmatched junction bases: 8. The germline V gene encodes CDR1 KGHSH and CDR2 LQKENI. This chain's CDR3 is CASSPSQGAKNYGYTF. The DNA of the CDR3 is TGTGCCAGCTCACCGTCTCAGGGGGCTAAGAACTATGGCTACACCTTC.

The gene calls are TRBV6-2 or TRBV6-3 and TRBJ2-3; 7 nucleotides line up with TRBD1. This CDR3 spans 17 amino acids. The V gene end was trimmed by 5 bases and the J gene end by 3 bases; junction bases not matched to a gene: 14. The V gene's germline CDR1 is MNHEY and CDR2 SVGEGT. CDR3 nucleotide sequence: TGTGCCAGCAGTCCAATTCCGACAGGGAGAGGGACAGATACGCAGTATTTT. Translation: CASSPIPTGRGTDTQYF.

This clonotype was found many times. V is TRBV27 and J is TRBJ2-2; no clear D. The germline V gene has CDR1 MNHEY and CDR2 SMNVEV (reference sequence). The CDR3 consists of 13 residues. Deletions cut 4 bases from V and 8 bases from J, with 11 bases between. CDR3: CASSSAPSGELFF. The CDR3 DNA is TGTGCCAGCAGTTCAGCCCCGTCGGGGGAGCTGTTTTTT.

At least ten counts were recorded for this clonotype. The chain combines TRBV3-1 with TRBJ2-7; 9 positions match TRBD1. V trimming: 3 bases; J trimming: 0 bases; junction bases outside the gene matches: 6. The CDR3 runs to 16 residues. CDR1 is LGHDT and CDR2 is YNNKEL in the germline V gene (reference sequence). CDR3 loop: CASSHQGQGYSYEQYF. CDR3 bases: TGTGCCAGCAGCCATCAGGGACAGGGCTACTCCTACGAGCAGTACTTC.

This clonotype has only a few counts. V and J are TRBV5-1 and TRBJ2-5; D is uncertain. This CDR3 has 14 residues. In germline, CDR1 is SGHRS, CDR2 YFSETQ. V lost 5 bases and J lost 0, with 11 bases in between. CDR3 in amino acids: CASRIGRDQETQYF. CDR3 coding DNA: TGCGCCAGCAGGATAGGTAGGGACCAAGAGACCCAGTACTTC.

This clonotype was seen many times. V and J are TRBV30 and TRBJ1-1; D not certain. The CDR3 is 13 amino acids. In germline, CDR1 is GTSNPN, CDR2 SVGIG (reference sequence). The ends were cut back, 0 bases at V and 5 bases at J, with 10 bases in the middle. The CDR3 DNA follows: TGTGCCTGGAGTGTGGCCAGTTCGACTGAAGCTTTCTTT. Translation: CAWSVASSTEAFF. Filled out from reference TRBV30 and TRBJ1-1, the complete variable domain reads SQTIHQWPATLVQPVGSPLSLECTVEGTSNPNLYWYRQAAGRGLQLLFYSVGIGQISSEVPQNLSASRPQDRQFILSSKKLLLSDSGFYLCAWSVASSTEAFFGQGTRLTVV.

The V gene is TRBV20-1, the J gene TRBJ2-7; 10 bases agree with TRBD2. Losses at the gene ends were 0 bases for V and 6 bases for J; bases not matched to a gene: 11. CDR3 length: 16 residues. Germline-derived CDR1 and CDR2 are DFQATT and SNEGSKA (reference sequence). The CDR3 DNA sequence: TGCAGTGCTAGAGATAATTCCCCTAGCGGGAGAGGCGAGCAGTACTTC. Amino acid sequence: CSARDNSPSGRGEQYF.

Ten or more counts support this clonotype. This chain joins TRBV12-3 or TRBV12-4 and TRBJ2-1; the D is unclear. This CDR3 has 14 amino acids. Trimming took off 1 base at V and 1 base at J, with 5 bases between the two ends. The CDR3 sequence: CASSLEVSYNEQFF. The CDR3 DNA is TGTGCCAGCAGTTTAGAGGTTTCCTACAATGAGCAGTTCTTC.

Many counts were recorded for this clonotype. The chain links TRBV20-1 to TRBJ1-4; D remains ambiguous. The CDR3 length is 16 residues. Germline CDR1 DFQATT, CDR2 SNEGSKA (reference sequence). V was cut by 1 base and J by 4 bases, with 16 bases left in between. CDR3 protein: CSARVFGREDNEKLFF. The CDR3, as DNA: TGCAGTGCTAGAGTCTTCGGCCGGGAAGATAATGAAAAACTGTTTTTT.

This clonotype was detected ten times or more. The chain employs TRBV28 and TRBJ2-2; 8 nucleotides line up with TRBD2. There are 14 residues in the CDR3. Germline loops: CDR1 MDHEN, CDR2 SYDVKM. Trimming cost V 5 bases and J 4 bases; bases outside gene matches: 3. The CDR3 spells CASSRTSRTGELFF. The CDR3, as DNA: TGTGCCAGCAGTAGGACTAGCCGCACCGGGGAGCTGTTTTTT.

This clonotype was counted many times. The V call is TRBV6-2 or TRBV6-3, the J call TRBJ1-1; D remains ambiguous. CDR1 MNHEY and CDR2 SVGEGT come from the germline V gene. V gave up 5 bases and J gave up 1 base, with 11 bases separating them. The CDR3 contains 14 residues. CDR3 bases: TGTGCCAGCAGTCTCGCTCCAGGGAACACTGAAGCTTTCTTT. Its translation is CASSLAPGNTEAFF.